What follows are 12 T cell receptor beta chains derived from one specimen sequenced in a study of blood T cells in healthy people across ages. The authors ran a second PCR of 7 to 11 cycles using a sample-barcoded 5' primer and a J-beta primer mix. TCRdb reprocessed the 5' RACE reads with MiXCR, giving one entry per CDR3 protein. The table has some 1,500,000 distinct CDR3 sequences, approximately 43% seen once; the top ten hold about 4%. The sequencing input was blood. These receptors all come from a woman aged 18 to 35 in good health.

Only a few counts were recorded for this clonotype. The rearrangement links TRBV29-1 to TRBJ1-4, with D possibly being TRBD1 (6 bases). From germline, CDR1 is SQVTM and CDR2 ANQGSEA. The CDR3 contains 13 residues. Trimming removed 6 bases at V and 2 bases at J, with 10 bases between. CDR3 in DNA: TGCAGCGTACGGACAGCTACTAATGAAAAACTGTTTTTT. It is translated as CSVRTATNEKLFF.

The genes are TRBV12-3 or TRBV12-4 and TRBJ1-1; D is perhaps TRBD1 (6 bases). V was shortened by 6 bases and J by 5 bases, with 22 bases between the two germline ends. The CDR3 extends over 16 amino acids. The chain's CDR3 is CASRNLKMTGPTEAFF. DNA for the CDR3: TGTGCCAGCAGGAACCTCAAGATGACAGGTCCAACTGAAGCTTTCTTT.

This chain joins TRBV3-1 and TRBJ2-1; TRBD2 agrees at 11 bases. Germline V gives CDR1 LGHDT, CDR2 YNNKEL (reference sequence). Trimming removed 2 bases from V and 4 bases from J; junction bases left unmatched: 7. The CDR3 runs to 17 residues. The CDR3 region is CASSQITSGSSYNEQFF. CDR3 DNA: TGTGCCAGCAGCCAAATTACTAGCGGGAGCTCATACAATGAGCAGTTCTTC.

The chain combines TRBV4-1 with TRBJ2-3, with D maybe TRBD2 (6 bases). Germline V CDR1 and CDR2: MGHRA, YSYEKL. V dropped 0 bases and J dropped 3 bases, with 13 bases sitting between them. CDR3 length equals 16 residues. This CDR3 is CASSQESSLATDTQYF. CDR3 in DNA: TGCGCCAGCAGCCAAGAGAGTTCCCTAGCGACAGATACGCAGTATTTT.

The chain links TRBV7-2 to TRBJ2-7; D is perhaps TRBD2 (6 bases). V dropped 6 bases and J dropped 5 bases, with 14 bases sitting between them. Germline V gene sequence: CDR1 SGHTA, CDR2 FQGNSA. The CDR3 extends over 13 amino acids. The CDR3 here is CASSLGRGNEQYF. CDR3 in DNA: TGTGCCAGCAGTTTGGGACGGGGGAACGAGCAGTACTTC.

This sequence joins TRBV9 and TRBJ2-5, with a possible D match to TRBD2 (5 bases). The CDR3 totals 15 residues. Trimming removed 1 base from V and 11 bases from J, with 21 bases in between. Germline-derived CDR1 and CDR2 are SGDLS and YYNGEE. The CDR3 here is CASSVLDSTYNEQYF. CDR3 sequence (DNA): TGTGCCAGCAGCGTACTGGACTCAACTTACAATGAGCAGTACTTC.

This chain uses TRBV12-3 or TRBV12-4 with TRBJ1-4; D is ambiguous. Trimming stripped 5 bases from V and 1 base from J, with 11 bases between. There are 15 residues in the CDR3. The CDR3 bases are TGTGCCAGCAGTCCAGGACGGAGAACTAATGAAAAACTGTTTTTT. This translates into CASSPGRRTNEKLFF.

The gene calls are TRBV7-9 and TRBJ1-4; unclear D gene. With 5 bases removed from V and 8 bases from J, the gap between germline ends came to 12 bases. This CDR3 is 13 amino acids long. Germline values: CDR1 SEHNR, CDR2 FQNEAQ (reference sequence). The DNA of the CDR3 is TGTGCCAGCAGCGCCGCGACGGAGGAAAAACTGTTTTTT. It encodes CASSAATEEKLFF. The whole variable domain, filled in from reference TRBV7-9 and TRBJ1-4, reads DTGVSQNPRHKITKRGQNVTFRCDPISEHNRLYWYRQTLGQGPEFLTYFQNEAQLEKSRLLSDRFSAERPKGSFSTLEIQRTEQGDSAMYLCASSAATEEKLFFGSGTQLSVL.

This chain joins TRBV7-2 and TRBJ2-3, with no clear D. V lost 5 bases, J lost 2 bases, and 11 bases lay in between. This CDR3 spans 14 amino acids. Germline values: CDR1 SGHTA, CDR2 FQGNSA. The CDR3 DNA follows: TGTGCCAGCAGCCCCTCCTTGGTCACAGATACGCAGTATTTT. Translation: CASSPSLVTDTQYF.

The gene calls are TRBV25-1 and TRBJ1-6; weak D call: TRBD1 (5 bases). The CDR3 totals 14 residues. Looked up from germline, CDR1 is MGHDK and CDR2 is SYGVNS. Trimming pared 4 bases from V and 7 bases from J, leaving 11 bases between. CDR3 region: CASSVRDLNSPLHF. The CDR3 DNA follows: TGTGCCAGCAGTGTTCGGGACCTGAATTCACCCCTCCACTTT.

The chain is built from TRBV30 and TRBJ2-5; 9 nucleotides match TRBD1. This CDR3 comprises 15 residues. Germline assignment: CDR1 GTSNPN and CDR2 SVGIG (reference sequence). With V trimmed by 1 base and J by 0 bases, 3 bases remained unmatched. CDR3: CAWSEGQGNQETQYF. The CDR3 region has the DNA TGTGCCTGGAGTGAGGGACAGGGAAACCAAGAGACCCAGTACTTC.

In the case of this clonotype: A far larger clone differs by one base, so this is likely a read error. This chain uses TRBV27 with TRBJ2-7; D call uncertain. V lost 2 bases, J lost 5 bases, and 10 bases lay in between. The CDR3 contains 13 residues. The germline V gene has CDR1 MNHEY and CDR2 SMNVEV (reference sequence). This chain's CDR3 is CASSLGQYDEQYF. The DNA of the CDR3 is TGTGCCAGCAGTTTAGGGCAGTACGACGAGCAGTACTTC.